One and the same sample provided the 29 T cell receptor beta chains below, sequenced in a study of regulatory T cells in long-lasting Graves disease. To make TCR beta libraries, researchers used iRepertoire HTBI primers and Arm-PCR of CDR3 regions. TCRdb reanalysed the multiplex PCR reads using MiXCR and keeps one entry per CDR3 protein. The sample lists approximately 360,000 distinct CDR3 sequences; about 10% were seen once. Time point indicated: newly diagnosed GD, antithyroid drugs for less than 3 months. Construction of the TCR library relied on RNA isolated from PBMCs. This same sample was also taken into another study, of T cells in Graves' hyperthyroidism and ophthalmopathy.

This sample comprised peripheral blood mononuclear cells (PBMCs), obtained at new diagnosis, from a patient treated with antithyroid drugs. The source is a woman aged 18-35 years with Graves disease.

This clonotype was found many times. V usage is TRBV27 and J usage is TRBJ2-3, with TRBD2 matching over 12 bases. CDR1 is MNHEY, CDR2 SMNVEV, per germline (reference sequence). V lost 5 bases, J lost 4 bases, and 10 bases stayed unmatched. The CDR3 sequence is 17 residues long. CDR3 DNA sequence: TGTGCCAGCAGTGTACTAGCGGGGGGAAAGGCACCAGATACGCAGTATTTT. This encodes CASSVLAGGKAPDTQYF.

This clonotype was counted ten times or more. The rearrangement joins TRBV20-1 to TRBJ2-7, with 8 bases lining up with TRBD2. The germline V gene encodes CDR1 DFQATT and CDR2 SNEGSKA (reference sequence). This CDR3 comprises 15 residues. After removal of 3 bases from V and 0 bases from J, the junction contained 7 bases not matched to a gene. The CDR3 region is CSARGGGRPSYEQYF. The CDR3 coding sequence is TGCAGTGCTAGGGGTGGCGGGAGGCCCTCCTACGAGCAGTACTTC.

This clonotype was seen at least ten times. The chain recombines TRBV27 with TRBJ2-1, with D perhaps TRBD2 (5 bases). Germline V gene data show CDR1 as MNHEY and CDR2 as SMNVEV (reference sequence). This CDR3 is 15 amino acids long. V was shortened by 4 bases and J by 3 bases, with 13 bases between the two germline ends. The CDR3: CASSSLAGVYNEQFF. The CDR3 coding sequence is TGTGCCAGCAGTTCCCTAGCTGGAGTCTACAATGAGCAGTTCTTC.

Many counts were recorded for this clonotype. The chain couples TRBV24-1 to TRBJ1-5, with 10 nucleotides matching TRBD1. There are 15 residues in the CDR3. V shed 3 bases, J shed 11 bases, and the junction held 9 bases outside the gene matches. Germline V gene lookup returns CDR1 KGHDR and CDR2 SFDVKD. Here the CDR3 reads CATSDPGTGDRTQHF. Here the CDR3 DNA reads TGTGCCACCAGTGATCCCGGGACAGGGGATCGGACCCAGCATTTT.

This clonotype was seen a few times. The V and J genes are TRBV15 and TRBJ2-5, with 8 nucleotides matching TRBD1. Germline assignment: CDR1 LNHNV and CDR2 YYDKDF (reference sequence). V lost 0 bases and J lost 5; bases outside the gene matches: 8. The CDR3 is 16 amino acids. DNA of the CDR3: TGTGCCACCAGCAGAGAGGACAGGGCCCGGGTGGAGACCCAGTACTTC. Translation gives CATSREDRARVETQYF.

This clonotype was observed many times. V and J are TRBV29-1 and TRBJ1-2; tentatively, D is TRBD1 (5 bases). V was shortened by 3 bases and J by 4 bases, with 15 bases between the two germline ends. This CDR3 comprises 14 residues. Germline loops: CDR1 SQVTM, CDR2 ANQGSEA. CDR3 sequence (DNA): TGCAGCGTTGAGGGGGGGAGTGGCGGCTATGGCTACACCTTC. It codes for CSVEGGSGGYGYTF.

This clonotype was counted ten times or more. Here the CDR3 reads CASSRDRSSYEQYF. CDR3 nucleotides: TGTGCCAGCAGCCGGGACAGGAGCTCCTACGAGCAGTACTTC. The rearrangement uses TRBV27 and TRBJ2-7; 8 bases match TRBD1. The junction had 4 bases not matched to a gene; V was cut back by 6 bases and J by 0 bases. Germline lookup yields CDR1 MNHEY and CDR2 SMNVEV (reference sequence). This CDR3 region has 14 residues.

The sample holds a few counts of this clonotype. The chain recombines TRBV4-2 with TRBJ1-2; possible D gene TRBD1, 5 bases. V was shortened by 0 bases and J by 6 bases, with 14 bases between the two germline ends. Germline CDR1 reads LGHNA; CDR2 reads YNFKEQ. This CDR3 has 15 amino acids. The CDR3 loop reads CASSQDLGGSNGYTF. The CDR3 DNA reads TGTGCCAGCAGCCAAGACCTGGGGGGGTCGAATGGCTACACCTTC.

This clonotype has just a few counts. Given the absence of the conserved phenylalanine or tryptophan at the CDR3 end, a read error is likely. The rearrangement joins TRBV12-3 or TRBV12-4 to TRBJ1-1, with unresolved D. The CDR3 runs 13 residues. V was pared by 1 base and J by 5 bases, with 8 bases between. The CDR3 sequence: CASSLGRVTEAFL. In DNA, the CDR3 is TGTGCCAGCAGTTTAGGGAGGGTTACTGAAGCTTTCCTT.

There are a few counts of this clonotype. The chain combines TRBV6-2 or TRBV6-3 with TRBJ1-2, with TRBD1 identical over 10 bases. This CDR3 contains 16 residues. With 2 bases clipped from V and 6 bases from J, the junction kept 9 bases outside the gene matches. Germline V lookup: CDR1 MNHEY, CDR2 SVGEGT. The chain's CDR3 is CASSYGLGTGEHGYTF. The CDR3 nucleotides are TGTGCCAGCAGTTACGGTTTAGGGACAGGGGAGCATGGCTACACCTTC.

This clonotype was picked up many times. The chain carries TRBV30 and TRBJ1-2, with D unresolved. The CDR3 covers 13 residues. The germline V gene encodes CDR1 GTSNPN and CDR2 SVGIG (reference sequence). V was pared by 2 bases and J by 6 bases, with 13 bases between. The CDR3 loop is CAWSILGRNGYTF. Written as DNA, the CDR3 is TGTGCCTGGAGTATTTTGGGTCGGAATGGCTACACCTTC.

In this sample, this clonotype turned up many times. The V and J genes are TRBV13 and TRBJ1-1; D is possibly TRBD1 (6 bases). Germline V gene sequence: CDR1 PRHDT, CDR2 FYEKMQ (reference sequence). Trimming stripped 5 bases from V and 4 bases from J, with 14 bases between. The CDR3 runs to 14 residues. CDR3 in amino acids: CASSGEGGGTEAFF. Written as DNA, the CDR3 is TGTGCCAGCAGCGGAGAGGGAGGGGGCACTGAAGCTTTCTTT.

Concerning this clonotype itself: At one of its ends the junction is not consistent with the germline gene, which may arise from a read error. CDR3 amino acids: CASSLLVSNDGYTF. In DNA, the CDR3 is TGTGCCAGCAGCTTGCTTGTCAGTAACGATGGCTACACCTTC. The V gene is TRBV5-5, the J gene TRBJ1-2; no clear D. The length of the CDR3 is 14 residues. The germline CDR1 and CDR2 sequences are SGHKS and YYEKEE (reference sequence).

In its sample, this clonotype was seen many times. This rearrangement joins TRBV29-1 to TRBJ2-2; 9 nucleotides align to TRBD1. Germline CDR1 reads SQVTM; CDR2 reads ANQGSEA. CDR3 length: 16 amino acids. V was clipped by 3 bases and J by 4 bases; unmatched bases: 9. The CDR3 sequence is CSVDTTGGFGTGELFF. The CDR3 DNA reads as TGCAGCGTTGATACCACAGGGGGCTTTGGCACCGGGGAGCTGTTTTTT.

This clonotype has only a few counts. The chain links TRBV7-8 to TRBJ2-1; D is undetermined. Per the germline V gene, CDR1 is SGHVS and CDR2 is FQNEAQ. The CDR3 is 11 amino acids. Between the trimmed V and J ends, which lost 5 bases and 9 bases, there was a span of 8 bases. CDR3 amino acids: CASSQRGEQFF. The CDR3 nucleotides read TGTGCCAGCAGCCAAAGAGGTGAGCAGTTCTTC.

This clonotype has only a few counts. V is TRBV12-3 or TRBV12-4 and J is TRBJ2-2, with D perhaps TRBD1 or TRBD2 (5 bases each). The length of the CDR3 is 18 residues. The V end was cut by 3 bases, the J end by 1 base, with 18 bases between. Here the CDR3 DNA reads TGTGCCAGCAGTTTCTTCTACCAGGGACGAGGGAACACCGGGGAGCTGTTTTTT. It codes for CASSFFYQGRGNTGELFF.

This clonotype was seen ten or more times. The V call is TRBV29-1, the J call TRBJ2-7, with D possibly matching TRBD2 (5 bases). Trimming removed 4 bases from V and 2 bases from J, with 18 bases in between. Germline V lookup: CDR1 SQVTM, CDR2 ANQGSEA. The CDR3 spans 15 residues. The CDR3, as DNA: TGCAGCGTTGTCTCCCTCGGGATGGCGGCCTACGAGCAGTACTTC. It codes for CSVVSLGMAAYEQYF.

The chain links TRBV10-3 to TRBJ2-1; 14 nucleotides agree with TRBD2. Germline lookup yields CDR1 ENHRY and CDR2 SYGVKD. The CDR3 consists of 17 residues. J was trimmed by 2 bases and V by 3 bases; bases with no gene match: 3. CDR3 loop: CAISEGLAGGTYNEQFF. The CDR3 region has the DNA TGTGCCATCAGTGAAGGACTAGCGGGGGGAACCTACAATGAGCAGTTCTTC.

This clonotype has a count of ten or more. The genes are TRBV28 and TRBJ2-7, with TRBD2 as a possible D gene (5 bases). V gave up 6 bases and J gave up 7 bases, with 22 bases separating them. The length of the CDR3 is 15 residues. The germline gives CDR1 MDHEN, CDR2 SYDVKM. The CDR3 loop is CASRNEDSSLWEQYF. The CDR3 DNA follows: TGTGCCAGCAGGAATGAGGACTCTTCCTTGTGGGAGCAGTACTTC.

This clonotype was detected many times. The rearrangement links TRBV27 to TRBJ2-1; D is unresolved. The CDR3 contains 15 residues. V was pared by 0 bases and J by 8 bases, with 14 bases between. Per the germline V gene, CDR1 is MNHEY and CDR2 is SMNVEV (reference sequence). This CDR3 reads CASSLSLMKIHEQFF. The CDR3 nucleotides are TGTGCCAGCAGTTTATCGCTAATGAAGATCCATGAGCAGTTCTTC.

A few counts support this clonotype. V usage is TRBV19 and J usage is TRBJ1-2; no firm D call. The germline CDR1 and CDR2 sequences are LNHDA and SQIVND (reference sequence). Trimming took 4 bases from V and 4 from J, leaving 25 bases between them. The CDR3 contains 18 residues. The CDR3 sequence is CASSKVGKTNRRLYGYTF. CDR3 sequence (DNA): TGTGCCAGTAGTAAAGTGGGCAAAACTAATCGGAGACTCTATGGCTACACCTTC. Filled out from reference TRBV19 and TRBJ1-2, the complete variable domain reads DGGITQSPKYLFRKEGQNVTLSCEQNLNHDAMYWYRQDPGQGLRLIYYSQIVNDFQKGDIAEGYSVSREKKESFPLTVTSAQKNPTAFYLCASSKVGKTNRRLYGYTFGSGTRLTVV.

This clonotype has at least ten counts. This chain links TRBV6-9 with TRBJ1-1; TRBD1 is a possible D gene (5 bases). This CDR3 comprises 15 residues. Germline CDR1 and CDR2: MNHGY and SVAAGI. V dropped 3 bases and J dropped 5 bases, with 16 bases sitting between them. For the CDR3, the DNA is TGTGCCAGCAGTTACTCATTGGGGGGGTGGACTGAAGCTTTCTTT. Its translation: CASSYSLGGWTEAFF.

This clonotype was seen many times. This rearrangement joins TRBV12-3 or TRBV12-4 to TRBJ1-2; D is unclear. The ends were cut back, 3 bases at V and 7 bases at J, with 9 bases in the middle. The CDR3 is 12 amino acids. The CDR3, as DNA: TGTGCCAGCAGTTTGAGAGGGTTTGGCTACACCTTC. Its protein is CASSLRGFGYTF.

The table lists this clonotype with many counts. The chain joins TRBV11-1 to TRBJ2-5, with 11 bases fitting TRBD2. V was pared by 3 bases and J by 4 bases, with 4 bases of the junction left unmatched. CDR1 SGHAT and CDR2 FQDESV come from the germline V gene (reference sequence). The CDR3 loop spans 15 amino acids. The CDR3 nucleotides read TGTGCCAGCAGCTTTCGTAGCGGGAGGGGAGAGACCCAGTACTTC. Residues: CASSFRSGRGETQYF.

This clonotype appeared many times. The V and J genes are TRBV28 and TRBJ1-1; TRBD1 is a possible D gene (5 bases). CDR1 and CDR2 from the germline V gene are MDHEN and SYDVKM. The V gene lost 5 bases and the J gene lost 3 bases, with 7 bases spanning the gap. The CDR3 consists of 12 residues. The CDR3 spells CASSTGHTEAFF. The CDR3, as DNA: TGTGCCAGCAGTACAGGCCACACTGAAGCTTTCTTT.

V usage is TRBV12-3 or TRBV12-4 and J usage is TRBJ2-2; possibly TRBD2 for D (6 bases). This CDR3 is 14 amino acids long. V was pared by 3 bases and J by 5 bases, with 10 bases between. This CDR3 reads CASSFRRDTGELFF. The CDR3 DNA follows: TGTGCCAGCAGTTTCCGGCGGGATACCGGGGAGCTGTTTTTT.

This clonotype showed up many times. The V call is TRBV11-2, the J call TRBJ1-4; 7 nucleotides match TRBD1. Trimming cost V 5 bases and J 1 base; bases outside gene matches: 7. CDR3 length equals 16 residues. The V gene's germline CDR1 is SGHAT and CDR2 FQNNGV. The CDR3 reads CASSGGRGLTNEKLFF. DNA for the CDR3: TGTGCCAGCAGCGGGGGCAGGGGGTTAACTAATGAAAAACTGTTTTTT. Supplemented by reference TRBV11-2 and TRBJ1-4, the full variable domain reads EAGVAQSPRYKIIEKRQSVAFWCNPISGHATLYWYQQILGQGPKLLIQFQNNGVVDDSQLPKDRFSAERLKGVDSTLKIQPAKLEDSAVYLCASSGGRGLTNEKLFFGSGTQLSVL.

This clonotype was counted ten times or more. The rearrangement uses TRBV12-5 and TRBJ1-1; D is unclear. Trimming stripped 8 bases from V and 0 bases from J, with 13 bases between. The CDR3 totals 14 residues. Per germline, CDR1 LGHNT and CDR2 FRNRAP. The CDR3 coding sequence is TGTGCTAGTCAAAAAACGGGCATGAACACTGAAGCTTTCTTT. It yields the protein CASQKTGMNTEAFF.

A few counts support this clonotype. CDR3 in amino acids: CASSLDRSWDGYTF. As DNA, the CDR3 is TGTGCCAGCAGCTTAGATAGATCCTGGGATGGCTACACCTTC. The chain recombines TRBV13 with TRBJ1-2; no clear D. The V end was cut by 1 base, the J end by 6 bases, with 12 bases between. The CDR3 is 14 residues long. From germline, CDR1 is PRHDT and CDR2 FYEKMQ (reference sequence).